Here is one T cell receptor beta chain with its context. Participants had their cohort set by participant-reported clinical history. The sample comes from a study of blood T cell repertoires in COVID-19. About the research overall: Two consecutive negative NP/OP PCR tests, clearance, or resolved symptoms defined Cohort 3 recovery. The cDNA or gDNA used as material had been derived from T cells, B-cell-depleted T cells, or PBMCs.

Method: immunoSEQ multiplex PCR; TCRdb's copy keeps in-frame clones and lacks some. The sample yields 330,000 or so clones, over 75% seen once. This CDR3 has 14 residues. Germline trimming cut 4 bases from V and 0 bases from J; bases unmatched to any gene: 2. Germline loops: CDR1 LNHDA, CDR2 SQIVND (reference sequence). Sequences were obtained from PBMCs or T cells enriched from blood (not recorded which). The clonotype originates from a man aged 35-49 years in a cohort exposed to, infected with or recovered from COVID-19 (not recorded which). This chain joins TRBV19 and TRBJ2-7; 8 nucleotides match TRBD1. CDR3 in DNA: TGTGCCAGTAGTACGACAGGGGACTCCTACGAGCAGTACTTC. The encoded protein is CASSTTGDSYEQYF.